A single sample gave rise to the 18 T cell receptor beta chains below, sequenced in a study of blood T cell repertoires in COVID-19. Assay used: immunoSEQ multiplex PCR; TCRdb lists only in-frame clones, some missing. The sample carries some 500,000 clones, 85% to 90% recorded once. What was sequenced was peripheral blood. Every receptor here comes from a woman aged 50 to 60 with COVID-19, enrolled during active disease.

The chain combines TRBV24-1 with TRBJ2-1; 7 bases map to TRBD2. Germline V lookup: CDR1 KGHDR, CDR2 SFDVKD. V lost 4 bases, J lost 6 bases, and 2 bases stayed unmatched. The CDR3 runs to 13 residues. Here the CDR3 reads CATSEGGGNEQFF. The DNA of the CDR3 is TGTGCCACCAGTGAGGGGGGGGGCAATGAGCAGTTCTTC.

The V gene is TRBV19, the J gene TRBJ1-2; D might be TRBD1 (6 bases). In germline, CDR1 is LNHDA, CDR2 SQIVND (reference sequence). Deletions cut 6 bases from V and 4 bases from J, with 12 bases between. This CDR3 has 13 amino acids. The CDR3 bases are TGTGCCAGTAGCCGGACAGCCAGCTATGGCTACACCTTC. Translation gives CASSRTASYGYTF.

The chain links TRBV7-8 to TRBJ1-1; D is possibly TRBD1 (5 bases). Trimming left V 2 bases short and J 0 bases short, with 7 bases between. The V gene's germline CDR1 is SGHVS and CDR2 FQNEAQ. The CDR3 sequence is 14 residues long. CDR3 sequence reads: CASSLRGLNTEAFF. The DNA for the CDR3 is TGTGCCAGCAGCTTAAGGGGCCTGAACACTGAAGCTTTCTTT.

This clone has only one observation. This rearrangement joins TRBV24-1 to TRBJ1-5; unclear D gene. Germline CDR1 reads KGHDR; CDR2 reads SFDVKD. V was cut by 1 base and J by 0 bases, with 6 bases left in between. The CDR3 consists of 15 residues. CDR3 amino acids: CATSDFLYSNQPQHF. DNA for the CDR3: TGTGCCACCAGTGATTTTCTCTATAGCAATCAGCCCCAGCATTTT.

This rearrangement joins TRBV5-1 to TRBJ1-1, with D unclear. Germline CDR1 SGHRS, CDR2 YFSETQ. The V gene lost 3 bases and the J gene lost 5 bases, with 11 bases spanning the gap. This CDR3 has 13 residues. CDR3 nucleotides: TGCGCCAGCAGCTCTAATAGGGAGACTGAAGCTTTCTTT. Encoded protein: CASSSNRETEAFF.

In DNA, the CDR3 is TGCAGTGCTAGTAGAGGGGACAGGGAAGCTTTCTTT. It translates to CSASRGDREAFF. The rearrangement uses TRBV20-1 and TRBJ1-1, with TRBD1 matching 8 bases. Germline V gene lookup returns CDR1 DFQATT and CDR2 SNEGSKA (reference sequence). The CDR3 runs to 12 residues. After removal of 3 bases from V and 8 bases from J, the junction contained 5 bases not matched to a gene.

The V gene is TRBV5-1, the J gene TRBJ2-7; 8 bases map to TRBD2. Trimming removed 0 bases from V and 2 bases from J; junction bases left unmatched: 4. The CDR3 consists of 15 residues. Germline CDR1 reads SGHRS; CDR2 reads YFSETQ. For the CDR3, the DNA is TGCGCCAGCAGCTTGGGGCGGGGGGCCGCCTACGAGCAGTACTTC. Its protein product is CASSLGRGAAYEQYF.

This sequence joins TRBV7-2 and TRBJ2-5; D is possibly TRBD2 (6 bases). CDR3 length: 15 residues. CDR1 is SGHTA and CDR2 is FQGNSA in the germline V gene. The V end lost 1 base, the J end lost 5 bases, and 14 bases lay between the germline ends. CDR3 residues: CASSLGTMGRETQYF. In DNA, the CDR3 is TGTGCCAGCAGCTTAGGGACTATGGGGCGGGAGACCCAGTACTTC.

The chain recombines TRBV5-5 with TRBJ2-7, with TRBD2 as a possible D gene (5 bases). There are 17 residues in the CDR3. The ends were cut back, 0 bases at V and 4 bases at J, with 20 bases in the middle. Per the germline V gene, CDR1 is SGHKS and CDR2 is YYEKEE (reference sequence). The chain's CDR3 is CASSLASPGRGGYEQYF. In DNA form, the CDR3 reads TGTGCCAGCAGCTTGGCCTCCCCGGGAAGAGGAGGTTACGAGCAGTACTTC.

The rearrangement joins TRBV2 to TRBJ2-7; possibly TRBD1 for D (5 bases). V gave up 4 bases and J gave up 4 bases, with 11 bases separating them. This CDR3 region has 13 residues. The germline CDR1 and CDR2 sequences are SNHLY and FYNNEI. CDR3 nucleotides: TGTGCCAGCAGTGGGGGCAGACTTTACGAGCAGTACTTC. Amino acid sequence: CASSGGRLYEQYF.

This rearrangement joins TRBV7-9 to TRBJ2-7, with 10 bases matching TRBD1. The V gene's germline CDR1 is SEHNR and CDR2 FQNEAQ (reference sequence). This CDR3 region has 12 residues. V lost 7 bases to trimming and J lost 11 bases; unmatched junction nucleotides: 8. CDR3 region: CASTNPGQGKYF. CDR3 nucleotides: TGTGCCAGCACCAACCCGGGACAGGGGAAGTACTTC.

This clone showed up just once. The rearrangement uses TRBV4-1 and TRBJ1-2; D is possibly TRBD1 (5 bases). Trimming took off 0 bases at V and 5 bases at J, with 10 bases between the two ends. This CDR3 is built from 14 residues. Per germline, CDR1 MGHRA and CDR2 YSYEKL. CDR3 sequence reads: CASSQDRTLYGYTF. In DNA form, the CDR3 reads TGCGCCAGCAGCCAAGACAGGACACTTTATGGCTACACCTTC.

This rearrangement joins TRBV6-6 to TRBJ1-2; D call uncertain. CDR1 and CDR2 (germline): MNHNY, SVGAGI (reference sequence). The CDR3 runs 13 residues. V was cut by 2 bases and J by 7 bases, with 11 bases left in between. CDR3: CASSYVRESGYTF. For the CDR3, the DNA is TGTGCCAGCAGTTACGTCCGGGAATCTGGCTACACCTTC.

This clone was seen a single time. V and J are TRBV10-1 and TRBJ1-5; 7 bases match TRBD1. With V trimmed by 5 bases and J by 7 bases, 5 bases remained unmatched. Per the germline V gene, CDR1 is WNHNN and CDR2 is SYGVQD (reference sequence). CDR3 size: 13 residues. The CDR3 DNA is TGCGCCAGCAGTTCGGGCAGGGGGCAGCCCCAGCATTTT. This encodes CASSSGRGQPQHF.

This clone has more than one count but fewer than ten. The CDR3 nucleotides are TGTGCCAGCAGTTACTCCGGGGGGTCCTACAATGAGCAGTTCTTC. Its protein is CASSYSGGSYNEQFF. The rearrangement links TRBV6-6 to TRBJ2-1, with 7 bases identical to TRBD2. The junction had 0 bases not matched to a gene; V was cut back by 0 bases and J by 1 base. Germline CDR1 MNHNY, CDR2 SVGAGI (reference sequence). The CDR3 consists of 15 residues.

The chain employs TRBV7-8 and TRBJ1-2, with D perhaps matching TRBD1 (6 bases). Germline values: CDR1 SGHVS, CDR2 FQNEAQ. Between the trimmed V and J ends, which lost 1 base and 3 bases, there was a span of 6 bases. The CDR3 is 13 residues long. CDR3 nucleotides: TGTGCCAGCAGCTTAGGGACAGACTATGGCTACACCTTC. Translating gives CASSLGTDYGYTF.

The chain combines TRBV2 with TRBJ2-7; D is ambiguous. V was pared by 3 bases and J by 3 bases, with 6 bases between. The CDR3 runs 12 residues. Per germline, CDR1 SNHLY and CDR2 FYNNEI. Written as DNA, the CDR3 is TGTGCCAGCAGTGATCTCCGCTACGAGCAGTACTTC. Translation: CASSDLRYEQYF. The variable domain in full, completed from reference TRBV2 and TRBJ2-7, reads EPEVTQTPSHQVTQMGQEVILRCVPISNHLYFYWYRQILGQKVEFLVSFYNNEISEKSEIFDDQFSVERPDGSNFTLKIRSTKLEDSAMYFCASSDLRYEQYFGPGTRLTVT.

As DNA, the CDR3 is TGTGCCTGGAGCGGCGGCGGCGCCTACGAGCAGTACTTC. The encoded protein is CAWSGGGAYEQYF. V gene TRBV30 combines with J gene TRBJ2-7; D is unclear. This CDR3 is built from 13 residues. V was pared by 3 bases and J by 2 bases, with 11 bases between. Germline V CDR1 and CDR2: GTSNPN, SVGIG (reference sequence).